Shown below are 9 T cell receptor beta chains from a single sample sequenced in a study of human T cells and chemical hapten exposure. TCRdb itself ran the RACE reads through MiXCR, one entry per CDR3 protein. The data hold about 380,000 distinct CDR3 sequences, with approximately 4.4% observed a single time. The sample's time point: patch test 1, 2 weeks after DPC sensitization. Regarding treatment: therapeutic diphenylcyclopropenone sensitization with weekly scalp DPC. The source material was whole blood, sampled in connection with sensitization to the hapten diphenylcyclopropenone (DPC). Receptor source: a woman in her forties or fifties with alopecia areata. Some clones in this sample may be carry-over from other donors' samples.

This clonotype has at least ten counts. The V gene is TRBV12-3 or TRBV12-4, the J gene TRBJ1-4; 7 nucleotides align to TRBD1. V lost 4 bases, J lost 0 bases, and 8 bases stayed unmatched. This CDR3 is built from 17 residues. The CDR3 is CASSSGQTLTTNEKLFF. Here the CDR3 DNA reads TGTGCCAGCAGTTCGGGACAGACCCTAACAACTAATGAAAAACTGTTTTTT.

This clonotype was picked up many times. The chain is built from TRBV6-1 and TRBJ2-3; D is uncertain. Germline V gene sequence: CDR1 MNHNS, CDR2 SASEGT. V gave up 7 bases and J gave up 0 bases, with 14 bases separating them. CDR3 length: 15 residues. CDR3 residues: CASTSQMTSTDTQYF. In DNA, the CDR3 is TGTGCCAGCACCTCCCAGATGACTAGCACAGATACGCAGTATTTT.

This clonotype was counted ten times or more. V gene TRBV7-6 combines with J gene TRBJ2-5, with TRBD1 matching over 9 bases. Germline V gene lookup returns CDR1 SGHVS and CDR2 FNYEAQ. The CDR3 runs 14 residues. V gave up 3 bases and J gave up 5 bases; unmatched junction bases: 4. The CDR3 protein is CASSFTGGEETQYF. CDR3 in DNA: TGTGCCAGCAGCTTCACAGGGGGCGAGGAGACCCAGTACTTC.

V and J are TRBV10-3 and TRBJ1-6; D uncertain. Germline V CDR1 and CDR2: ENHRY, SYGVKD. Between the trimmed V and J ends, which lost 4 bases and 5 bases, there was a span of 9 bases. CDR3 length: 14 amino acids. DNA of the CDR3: TGTGCCATCAGTGCCGGACTCGATAATTCACCCCTCCACTTT. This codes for CAISAGLDNSPLHF.

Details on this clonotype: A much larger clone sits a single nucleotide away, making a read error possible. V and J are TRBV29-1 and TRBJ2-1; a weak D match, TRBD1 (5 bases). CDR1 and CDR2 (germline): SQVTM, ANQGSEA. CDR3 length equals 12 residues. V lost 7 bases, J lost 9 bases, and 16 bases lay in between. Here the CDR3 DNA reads TGCAGCGATCCGAACTCAGGGCGTGAGCAGTTCTTC. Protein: CSDPNSGREQFF.

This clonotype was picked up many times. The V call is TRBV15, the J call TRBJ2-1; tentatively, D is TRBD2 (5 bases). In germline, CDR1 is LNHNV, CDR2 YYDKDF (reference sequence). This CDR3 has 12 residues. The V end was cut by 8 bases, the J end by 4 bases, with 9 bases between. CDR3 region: CATAEGYNEQFF. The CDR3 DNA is TGTGCCACCGCTGAGGGATACAATGAGCAGTTCTTC.

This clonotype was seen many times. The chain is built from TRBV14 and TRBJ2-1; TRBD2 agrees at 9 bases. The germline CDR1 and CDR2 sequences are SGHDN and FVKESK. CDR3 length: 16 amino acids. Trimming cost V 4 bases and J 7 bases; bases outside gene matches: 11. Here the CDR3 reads CASSLTLAGIWNEQFF. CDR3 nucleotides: TGTGCCAGCAGCCTCACTCTAGCGGGAATTTGGAATGAGCAGTTCTTC.

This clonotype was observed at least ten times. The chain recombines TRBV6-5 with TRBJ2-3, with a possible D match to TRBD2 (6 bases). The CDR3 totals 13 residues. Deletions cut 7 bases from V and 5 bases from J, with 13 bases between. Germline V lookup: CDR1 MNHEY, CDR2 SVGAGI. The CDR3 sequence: CASKHGGIDTQYF. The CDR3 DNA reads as TGTGCCAGCAAACATGGGGGGATAGATACGCAGTATTTT.

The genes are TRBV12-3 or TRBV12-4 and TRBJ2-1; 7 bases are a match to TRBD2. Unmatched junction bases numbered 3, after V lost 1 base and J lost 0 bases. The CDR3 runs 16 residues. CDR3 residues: CASSLGAGSSYNEQFF. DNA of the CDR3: TGTGCCAGCAGTTTAGGAGCGGGGAGCTCCTACAATGAGCAGTTCTTC.